Listed below are T cell receptor beta chains from one sample, sequenced in a study of T cells expressing NK-cell markers. TCRdb re-called the 5' RACE reads and shows each CDR3 protein once, DNA omitted. In all, the sample yields about 160,000 distinct CDR3 sequences. The sequenced sample was blood T cells: a sorted CD56 or NKG2C T cell subset, CD4+ or CD8+ T cells, or bulk PBMC T cells (not recorded which). The receptors were gathered from a woman aged 18 to 75 in good health. The CDR3 runs from the conserved cysteine through the conserved F or W.

CDR3	V	J
CASSVGGSRTGELFF	TRBV9	TRBJ2-2
CASGRTASSYEQYF	TRBV11-2	TRBJ2-7
CASSLIGNLDQPQHF	TRBV7-2	TRBJ1-5
CASSSDRVTQYF	TRBV18	TRBJ2-5
CASSIRYGFENTIYF	TRBV12-3/TRBV12-4	TRBJ1-3
CSARGTLGRSYNEQFF	TRBV20-1	TRBJ2-1
CSVWGQGETQYF	TRBV29-1	TRBJ2-5
CASSPRGPLGDEQFF	TRBV13	TRBJ2-1
CASGRDSDTGELFF	TRBV6-4	TRBJ2-2
CASSFNQGLKKGYEQYF	TRBV7-9	TRBJ2-7
CASSPRGQGSPLHF	TRBV18	TRBJ1-6
CASGRGLSYYEQYF	TRBV5-8	TRBJ2-7
CASSSKGTSQNIQYF	TRBV7-2	TRBJ2-4
CSASQQGRWETQYF	TRBV20-1	TRBJ2-5
CASSLFAGRRDEQYF	TRBV5-8	TRBJ2-7
CASRYSGGNEQYF	TRBV7-2	TRBJ2-7
CASSPDLTGGNEQYF	TRBV5-1	TRBJ2-7
CASSPLSSREQYF	TRBV11-3	TRBJ2-7
CASSGTLVGTQYF	TRBV27	TRBJ2-5
CASSRTGFSSYNEQFF	TRBV6-1	TRBJ2-1
CASRRTGQSSYNEQFF	TRBV12-3/TRBV12-4	TRBJ2-1
CASNERGSGNTIYF	TRBV6-1	TRBJ1-3
CASTMAGAKPQHF	TRBV12-3/TRBV12-4	TRBJ1-5
CASSLSGTGANTEAFF	TRBV11-3	TRBJ1-1
CSVRDGQGVAYEQYF	TRBV29-1	TRBJ2-7
CASSSRGPGYGYTF	TRBV27	TRBJ1-2
CASSVDRVIYNEQFF	TRBV9	TRBJ2-1
CASKDRFDNSPLHF	TRBV3-1	TRBJ1-6
CATQLQGAGGKTDTQYF	TRBV15	TRBJ2-3
CASSPSSGSRTEQYF	TRBV18	TRBJ2-7
CSVEGRGREAFF	TRBV29-1	TRBJ1-1
CSVATQGPGYGYTF	TRBV29-1	TRBJ1-2
CASSQDPDREGDTEAFF	TRBV4-2	TRBJ1-1
CASRPGGGPEETQYF	TRBV7-3	TRBJ2-5
CASSPGVLLDGYTF	TRBV18	TRBJ1-2
CATPTSGRALSSYNEQFF	TRBV2	TRBJ2-1
CASSLGLLNEKLFF	TRBV28	TRBJ1-4
CASSQARGQDYGYTF	TRBV4-1	TRBJ1-2
CASSLAGVDTQYF	TRBV7-9	TRBJ2-3
CASSLGLHSYEQYF	TRBV5-1	TRBJ2-7